In its sample, the clone carrying this T cell receptor beta chain was seen many times. Its specificity is unknown. The CDR3 runs to 13 residues. Germline V lookup: CDR1 SNHLY, CDR2 FYNNEI. V trimming: 5 bases; J trimming: 4 bases; junction bases outside the gene matches: 3. These data are taken from a study of early T cells in non-severe SARS-CoV-2 infection. Across the study: The study sequenced bulk RNA from unsorted whole blood, with chains unpaired. Study-wide findings and caveats: VDJdb-based annotation leaned toward anti-spike CD8 responses and missed private and CD4 specificities.

Unique molecular identifier tags were affixed to discrete cDNA molecules. MiXCR was run by TCRdb on the 5' RACE reads, yielding one entry per CDR3 protein. The data show about 80,000 distinct CDR3 sequences, with 4.5% to 6% seen just once and less than 9.5% held by the top ten. The sequence came from an adult who was a healthcare worker with PCR-confirmed SARS-CoV-2 infection or an uninfected control (not recorded which). The chain has TRBV2 and TRBJ1-1, with 8 bases lining up with TRBD1. The specimen comprised whole blood, sampled at baseline. CDR3 in DNA: TGTGCCAGCAGTCCGGACAGGGTCACTGAAGCTTTCTTT. Translated, it gives CASSPDRVTEAFF.